This T cell receptor (beta chain) comes out of a study of cytomegalovirus exposure and HLA in healthy donors. Study findings and constraints: CMV antigen specificity was confirmed in vitro for three CMV-associated chains.

TCRdb's copy holds only in-frame clones and misses some; the assay was immunoSEQ multiplex PCR. Here the sample spans a few hundred thousand clones, 75% to 90% being singletons. It was the roughly 130-subject validation cohort, separate from the roughly 700-subject first cohort, to which the donors belonged. To note about this clone: What it binds is not known.

Germline CDR1 reads MNHNS; CDR2 reads SASEGT. The length of the CDR3 is 13 residues. Germline trimming cut 4 bases from V and 7 bases from J; bases unmatched to any gene: 3. This TCR came from a woman aged 25-40 years in good health and CMV-seropositive. J is TRBJ1-5 and V is TRBV6-1; 8 nucleotides match TRBD1. The sample was PBMCs. CDR3 coding DNA: TGTGCCAGCAGTGTGGACAGGGACCAGCCCCAGCATTTT. Translated: CASSVDRDQPQHF.